This entry features one TCR beta chain sequence. Its specificity is not known. The record originates from a study of cytomegalovirus exposure and HLA in healthy donors. The wider study: Approximately 170 million T cells yielded around 120 million unique TCR beta sequences in earlier analysis. There were a few hundred genotyped donors. Of these, about 80% fell in the genetic ancestry cluster associated with self-reported Caucasian donors.

Points from the study as a whole: The availability of immune exposure information extended only to CMV serostatus.

V dropped 4 bases and J dropped 2; count of bases not matched to a gene: 13. Germline CDR1 is LGHNA and CDR2 is YSLEER. The CDR3 has 18 residues. Primers for the PCR totalled 60 Vbeta and 13 Jbeta. TCRdb's copy holds only in-frame clones and misses some; the assay was immunoSEQ multiplex PCR. The sample has approximately 70,000 clones; around 70% are singletons. The rearrangement links TRBV4-3 to TRBJ2-3, with 9 bases aligning to TRBD2. Sequenced input: PBMCs. This receptor was taken from a woman in her thirties in good health and CMV-seropositive. CDR3 residues: CASSPGGRGGRATDTQYF. The CDR3 DNA is TGCGCCAGCAGCCCGGGGGGCCGTGGCGGGAGGGCCACAGATACGCAGTATTTT.